The 10 T cell receptor beta chains listed next were all sequenced from one sample in a study of blood T cell repertoires in COVID-19. Data came from immunoSEQ multiplex PCR; TCRdb stores just in-frame clones and leaves some out. The sample holds around 100,000 clones, approximately 87% seen once. The sequencing input was peripheral blood. The receptors were gathered from a human donor in a cohort sampled during active COVID-19.

The chain carries TRBV5-1 and TRBJ1-1, with D possibly TRBD1 on 5 matching bases. Trimming took off 1 base at V and 1 base at J, with 23 bases between the two ends. The length of the CDR3 is 19 residues. CDR1 is SGHRS, CDR2 YFSETQ, per germline. In DNA, the CDR3 is TGCGCCAGCAGCTTGCGGTTGGGGACTGGGGTTACGGAGAACACTGAAGCTTTCTTT. Translating it yields CASSLRLGTGVTENTEAFF. The whole variable domain, filled in from reference TRBV5-1 and TRBJ1-1, reads KAGVTQTPRYLIKTRGQQVTLSCSPISGHRSVSWYQQTPGQGLQFLFEYFSETQRNKGNFPGRFSGRQFSNSRSEMNVSTLELGDSALYLCASSLRLGTGVTENTEAFFGQGTRLTVV.

This rearrangement joins TRBV7-9 to TRBJ1-5; 7 bases match TRBD1. The ends lost 3 bases at V and 2 bases at J; junction bases unmatched: 7. Germline-derived CDR1 and CDR2 are SEHNR and FQNEAQ (reference sequence). This CDR3 is 16 amino acids long. In DNA, the CDR3 is TGTGCCAGCAGCTTGATGAACAGGGGAGGCAATCAGCCCCAGCATTTT. The encoded protein is CASSLMNRGGNQPQHF.

This clone appeared a single time. This rearrangement joins TRBV10-3 to TRBJ2-5; 11 nucleotides match TRBD1. V dropped 4 bases and J dropped 2; count of bases not matched to a gene: 6. The length of the CDR3 is 16 residues. Looked up from germline, CDR1 is ENHRY and CDR2 is SYGVKD. The CDR3 spells CAISGKDRGHQETQYF. The CDR3 nucleotides are TGTGCCATCAGTGGGAAGGACAGGGGGCATCAAGAGACCCAGTACTTC.

This clone occurred once. The V and J genes are TRBV27 and TRBJ2-7; 10 bases are a match to TRBD2. Looked up from germline, CDR1 is MNHEY and CDR2 is SMNVEV (reference sequence). The CDR3 has 15 amino acids. The V segment lost 4 bases and the J segment 1 base; nucleotides outside the gene matches: 4. This CDR3 reads CASSSPSGRSYEQYF. The CDR3 DNA is TGTGCCAGCAGTTCACCTAGCGGGAGATCCTACGAGCAGTACTTC.

The rearrangement uses TRBV5-1 and TRBJ1-1; 7 bases match TRBD1. The CDR3 covers 14 residues. V trimming: 4 bases; J trimming: 4 bases; junction bases outside the gene matches: 7. Germline CDR1 reads SGHRS; CDR2 reads YFSETQ. This CDR3 is CASSPQGFSTEAFF. CDR3 DNA sequence: TGCGCCAGCAGCCCACAGGGGTTCAGCACTGAAGCTTTCTTT.

J is TRBJ1-2 and V is TRBV5-1; D gene ambiguous. CDR3 length: 12 residues. Germline CDR1 and CDR2: SGHRS and YFSETQ. Trimming cost V 7 bases and J 6 bases, with 13 bases left between them. This CDR3 is CASRVQNDGYTF. CDR3 sequence (DNA): TGCGCCAGCCGGGTCCAGAATGATGGCTACACCTTC.

The V gene is TRBV27, the J gene TRBJ2-1, with TRBD2 matching 9 bases. Germline V gives CDR1 MNHEY, CDR2 SMNVEV (reference sequence). This CDR3 comprises 17 residues. The ends lost 3 bases at V and 4 bases at J; junction bases unmatched: 10. The CDR3 here is CASSLLISTSGYNEQFF. DNA of the CDR3: TGTGCCAGCAGTTTGTTAATCTCGACTAGCGGATACAATGAGCAGTTCTTC.

This rearrangement joins TRBV27 to TRBJ2-2; the D gene is possibly TRBD1 (6 bases). This CDR3 has 16 amino acids. Trimming pared 5 bases from V and 5 bases from J, leaving 18 bases between. Germline-derived CDR1 and CDR2 are MNHEY and SMNVEV (reference sequence). The CDR3 region is CASSEVPYRVTGELFF. CDR3 nucleotide sequence: TGTGCCAGCAGTGAAGTCCCCTACAGGGTTACCGGGGAGCTGTTTTTT.

The J gene is TRBJ1-4, the V gene TRBV5-4, with 8 bases fitting TRBD1. Trimming cost V 4 bases and J 3 bases; bases outside gene matches: 8. Germline-derived CDR1 and CDR2 are SGHNT and YYREEE (reference sequence). The CDR3 totals 16 residues. The CDR3 loop is CASSRRTGGSNEKLFF. In nucleotides, the CDR3 is TGTGCCAGCAGCCGCCGTACAGGGGGTTCTAATGAAAAACTGTTTTTT. Full variable domain (remainder filled in from reference TRBV5-4 and TRBJ1-4): ETGVTQSPTHLIKTRGQQVTLRCSSQSGHNTVSWYQQALGQGPQFIFQYYREEENGRGNFPPRFSGLQFPNYSSELNVNALELDDSALYLCASSRRTGGSNEKLFFGSGTQLSVL.

The chain employs TRBV5-4 and TRBJ2-6, with TRBD2 matching over 8 bases. Germline CDR1 reads SGHNT; CDR2 reads YYREEE (reference sequence). The CDR3 is 18 residues long. The V and J ends lost 4 bases and 0 bases, in that order; junction bases with no gene match: 9. CDR3 bases: TGTGCCAGCAGCCGACCTAGCGGGCGAGACTCTGGGGCCAACGTCCTGACTTTC. Amino acids: CASSRPSGRDSGANVLTF. Using reference TRBV5-4 and TRBJ2-6 for the parts outside the CDR3, the full variable domain is ETGVTQSPTHLIKTRGQQVTLRCSSQSGHNTVSWYQQALGQGPQFIFQYYREEENGRGNFPPRFSGLQFPNYSSELNVNALELDDSALYLCASSRPSGRDSGANVLTFGAGSRLTVL.